This TCR beta chain was identified in a study of early T cells in non-severe SARS-CoV-2 infection. Individual cDNA molecules were tagged with unique molecular identifiers, the study reported. TCRdb re-analysed the 5' RACE reads in MiXCR, keeping a single row per CDR3 protein. Of 65,000 to 85,000 distinct CDR3 sequences listed, 11% were seen once; the top ten hold about 3.8%. This clonotype was seen repeatedly, ten times or more. Germline CDR1 is KGHDR and CDR2 is SFDVKD. The germline V and J ends were trimmed by 3 bases and 1 base, with 12 bases remaining between them. This CDR3 contains 17 residues. The rearrangement links TRBV24-1 to TRBJ2-6; D remains ambiguous. The sequencing input was whole blood. This receptor was identified in an adult who was a healthcare worker with PCR-confirmed SARS-CoV-2 infection or an uninfected control (not recorded which). This chain's CDR3 is CATSDATLGSGANVLTF. The CDR3 nucleotides are TGTGCCACCAGTGATGCAACCTTGGGGTCTGGGGCCAACGTCCTGACTTTC.